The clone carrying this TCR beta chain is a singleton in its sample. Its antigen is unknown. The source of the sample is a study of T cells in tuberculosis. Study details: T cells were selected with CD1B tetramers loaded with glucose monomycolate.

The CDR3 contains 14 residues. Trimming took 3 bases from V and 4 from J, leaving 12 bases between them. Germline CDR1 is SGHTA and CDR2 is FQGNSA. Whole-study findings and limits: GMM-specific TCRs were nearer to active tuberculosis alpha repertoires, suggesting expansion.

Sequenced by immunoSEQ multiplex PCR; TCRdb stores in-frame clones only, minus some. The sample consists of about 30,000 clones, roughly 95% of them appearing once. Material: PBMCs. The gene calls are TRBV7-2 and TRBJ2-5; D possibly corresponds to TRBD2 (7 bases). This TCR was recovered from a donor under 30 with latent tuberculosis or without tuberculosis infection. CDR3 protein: CASSFEGGIETQYF. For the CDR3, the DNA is TGTGCCAGCAGCTTCGAGGGGGGGATAGAGACCCAGTACTTC.